This T cell receptor beta chain was documented in a study of cytomegalovirus exposure and HLA in healthy donors (dated by TCRdb to the late 2010s). Looking at the study overall: According to a later analysis, one platform produced both the 100 to 150 validation repertoires and the approximately 660 repertoires of the first cohort. The aim of the study was to test whether cataloging public T cell receptors could identify signatures of past pathogen exposure. Along with the approximately 620-subject first cohort, a separate validation cohort of about 110 different subjects was used. To predict cytomegalovirus infection status, the study combined high-throughput TCR immunosequencing, statistical association of individual TCRs with disease status, and machine learning. Broad study findings and their caveats: A few of the identified cytomegalovirus-associated TCR beta chains were confirmed in vitro to be specific for cytomegalovirus antigens. The authors suggested that the approach could potentially be generalized to other disease states and immunological phenotypes. Most TCR sequences were seen in very few donors, while some public TCRs were found in many individuals. Of the cluster scores, 85% to 95% were above 0 in a later analysis, which found that TCRs clustered in the first cohort also tended to co-occur in the 130 or so validation repertoires. A later analysis lacked HLA typing for the validation cohort, so it scored co-occurrence in that cohort across all 120 or so repertoires. The study listed 164 TCR beta chains as associated with cytomegalovirus. The classifier was reported to diagnose cytomegalovirus status with high specificity and sensitivity in both the original and validation cohorts.

Separate from the approximately 700-subject first cohort, the validation cohort of more than 90 subjects was the group to which the donors belonged. On this clone itself: It lacks a known antigen. No quality values exist for individual bases; no much larger clone is one base distant.

Trimming removed 6 bases from V and 5 bases from J; the gene matches leave 10 bases unexplained. CDR1 and CDR2, per the germline V gene, are MNHEY and SVGAGI. Reading from cysteine to phenylalanine, the CDR3 counts 15 amino acids. The kept DNA is CDR3 alone, 45 bases in frame from the first base. Receptors were amplified or captured by the immunoSEQ multiplex PCR assay. The original pipeline was this. To diagnose cytomegalovirus status from the catalog of TCR beta chain sequences, a statistical classification framework was built. Here the immuneACCESS table is served through TCRdb, limited to in-frame sequences with V and J called. Missing clones are a known gap in these copies; in checked studies unresolved V genes cover under half, and the rest lacks a known reason. V, J and clone size are those of that table, while D and trimming were read from the DNA. Present in this sample are hundreds of thousands of clones, less than 90% of which were seen just once. The ten largest clones take up roughly 5.5% of the sample.

The V and J segments used are TRBV6-5 and TRBJ2-7, and 10 junction bases match TRBD1. The sequenced sample was PBMCs. This TCR derives from a woman younger than 30 in good health and CMV-seronegative. The sequenced DNA is TGTGCCAGCAGCGTACCGGGACAGGGGTATGACGAGCAGTACTTC. Translated, this gives CASSVPGQGYDEQYF.